The 17 T cell receptor beta chains below come from one sample, sequenced in a study of T cells in tuberculosis. Generated by immunoSEQ multiplex PCR, the TCRdb table keeps only in-frame clones and is missing some. Of under 50,000 clones listed, nearly 97% were seen once; the top ten hold around 3.3%. Specimen: PBMCs. The receptors were gathered from a donor between 10 and 35 years old with latent tuberculosis or without tuberculosis infection.

The rearrangement uses TRBV30 and TRBJ1-3; D is possibly TRBD1 (5 bases). The CDR3 runs 15 residues. Germline loops: CDR1 GTSNPN, CDR2 SVGIG (reference sequence). V lost 0 bases and J lost 7, with 16 bases in between. The CDR3 spells CAWSVAGGKRNTIYF. The CDR3 DNA reads TGTGCCTGGAGTGTTGCCGGGGGGAAACGGAACACCATATATTTT.

This chain links TRBV6-1 with TRBJ2-1, with 9 bases lining up with TRBD1. With 6 bases clipped from V and 7 bases from J, the junction kept 10 bases outside the gene matches. Germline V lookup: CDR1 MNHNS, CDR2 SASEGT. The CDR3 sequence is 15 residues long. This chain's CDR3 is CASRDTGGSKNEQFF. The CDR3 DNA is TGTGCCAGCAGAGACACAGGGGGCTCCAAGAATGAGCAGTTCTTC.

The chain joins TRBV11-2 to TRBJ1-1, with TRBD1 as a possible D gene (5 bases). CDR3 length: 13 residues. Trimming removed 0 bases from V and 12 bases from J, with 14 bases in between. Germline loops: CDR1 SGHAT, CDR2 FQNNGV. The CDR3 protein is CASSLDVQGPPFF. DNA of the CDR3: TGTGCCAGCAGCTTAGACGTCCAGGGTCCACCTTTCTTT.

The gene calls are TRBV11-2 and TRBJ2-1; TRBD2 aligns across 12 bases. CDR3 length: 17 amino acids. Germline CDR1 is SGHAT and CDR2 is FQNNGV. The trim removed 4 bases at V and 6 bases at J, leaving 10 bases unmatched. CDR3 nucleotide sequence: TGTGCCAGCAGCTCTACTAGCGGGGGGTACCCCCCCAATGAGCAGTTCTTC. Protein product: CASSSTSGGYPPNEQFF. The entire variable domain, with the rest obtained from reference TRBV11-2 and TRBJ2-1, is as follows: EAGVAQSPRYKIIEKRQSVAFWCNPISGHATLYWYQQILGQGPKLLIQFQNNGVVDDSQLPKDRFSAERLKGVDSTLKIQPAKLEDSAVYLCASSSTSGGYPPNEQFFGPGTRLTVL.

This chain uses TRBV28 with TRBJ2-3; D is possibly TRBD2 (6 bases). The ends were cut back, 4 bases at V and 1 base at J, with 15 bases in the middle. The CDR3 is 16 residues long. Germline V lookup: CDR1 MDHEN, CDR2 SYDVKM. CDR3 sequence reads: CASSWGLGVGTDTQYF. The CDR3 DNA reads as TGTGCCAGCAGTTGGGGACTGGGGGTAGGCACAGATACGCAGTATTTT.

The chain joins TRBV7-9 to TRBJ1-1; D unclear. The germline V and J ends were trimmed by 0 bases and 1 base, with 9 bases remaining between them. The CDR3 has 15 amino acids. CDR1 SEHNR and CDR2 FQNEAQ come from the germline V gene (reference sequence). Here the CDR3 reads CASSLANPGNTEAFF. The CDR3 DNA reads TGTGCCAGCAGCTTAGCAAACCCGGGGAACACTGAAGCTTTCTTT.

The chain carries TRBV6-4 and TRBJ2-7; D is ambiguous. Trimming stripped 4 bases from V and 0 bases from J, with 13 bases between. This CDR3 has 15 residues. In germline, CDR1 is MRHNA, CDR2 SNTAGT. The DNA of the CDR3 is TGTGCCAGCAGTGGAAGTTTATTTAGCTCCTACGAGCAGTACTTC. It yields the protein CASSGSLFSSYEQYF.

The chain joins TRBV19 to TRBJ2-7; D may be TRBD1 (6 bases). This CDR3 is built from 15 residues. V was trimmed by 4 bases and J by 5 bases, leaving 18 bases between them. The germline V gene encodes CDR1 LNHDA and CDR2 SQIVND (reference sequence). CDR3 bases: TGTGCCAGTAGTACCCCCCGTCAGGGGTTCCACGAGCAGTACTTC. It is translated as CASSTPRQGFHEQYF.

The chain employs TRBV5-1 and TRBJ2-7; D gene uncertain. The CDR3 is 15 residues long. The germline V gene has CDR1 SGHRS and CDR2 YFSETQ. Trimming pared 0 bases from V and 4 bases from J, leaving 14 bases between. CDR3 sequence (DNA): TGCGCCAGCAGCTTGGCGGCAGGTCAAAATTACGAGCAGTACTTC. The encoded protein is CASSLAAGQNYEQYF.

The rearrangement links TRBV11-3 to TRBJ1-1; 9 bases match TRBD1. Germline V gives CDR1 SGHNT, CDR2 YENEEA. There are 14 residues in the CDR3. V trimming: 6 bases; J trimming: 4 bases; junction bases outside the gene matches: 6. CDR3 sequence reads: CASSSGQGSTEAFF. For the CDR3, the DNA is TGTGCCAGCAGTTCAGGACAGGGGAGCACTGAAGCTTTCTTT.

The chain carries TRBV30 and TRBJ2-6; D might be TRBD2 (5 bases). From germline, CDR1 is GTSNPN and CDR2 SVGIG (reference sequence). This CDR3 has 16 amino acids. V lost 3 bases to trimming and J lost 2 bases, with 14 bases between them. In nucleotides, the CDR3 is TGTGCCTGGAGAATACCTCGGGGTCCTGGGGCCAACGTCCTGACTTTC. As protein: CAWRIPRGPGANVLTF.

This rearrangement joins TRBV28 to TRBJ2-5, with 12 nucleotides matching TRBD2. From germline, CDR1 is MDHEN and CDR2 SYDVKM. The CDR3 has 17 residues. Trimming removed 4 bases from V and 4 bases from J; junction bases left unmatched: 10. The CDR3, as DNA: TGTGCCAGCAGTTCTAGCGGGGGGGCGATTTTAGGAGAGACCCAGTACTTC. It codes for CASSSSGGAILGETQYF.

The rearrangement joins TRBV10-1 to TRBJ2-4; perhaps TRBD1 as D (5 bases). Trimming removed 0 bases at V and 8 bases at J, with 11 bases between. The CDR3 spans 14 residues. The germline CDR1 and CDR2 sequences are WNHNN and SYGVQD (reference sequence). This CDR3 is CASSESSGRDIQYF. The CDR3 DNA reads TGCGCCAGCAGTGAGTCATCGGGCAGGGACATTCAGTACTTC.

The chain carries TRBV5-6 and TRBJ1-1; a possible D gene is TRBD1 (5 bases). V was cut by 3 bases and J by 0 bases, with 18 bases left in between. From germline, CDR1 is SGHDT and CDR2 YYEEEE. The CDR3 has 17 residues. CDR3 sequence: CASSSDTLTRMNTEAFF. CDR3 in DNA: TGTGCCAGCAGCTCGGACACCTTGACCCGAATGAACACTGAAGCTTTCTTT.

V and J are TRBV27 and TRBJ2-1; 13 positions match TRBD2. CDR3 size: 16 residues. V gave up 4 bases and J gave up 9 bases; unmatched junction bases: 9. CDR1 is MNHEY, CDR2 SMNVEV, per germline (reference sequence). CDR3 residues: CASSWVGLAGSSEQFF. The CDR3 nucleotides read TGTGCCAGCAGTTGGGTGGGACTAGCGGGGTCGAGTGAGCAGTTCTTC.

The rearrangement uses TRBV7-9 and TRBJ1-6, with D uncertain. V was shortened by 4 bases and J by 9 bases, with 13 bases between the two germline ends. Germline V gives CDR1 SEHNR, CDR2 FQNEAQ (reference sequence). The CDR3 is 14 residues long. The CDR3, as DNA: TGTGCCAGCAGCTCGACTACGGAGAGTTCACCCCTCCACTTT. Translation: CASSSTTESSPLHF.

V and J are TRBV30 and TRBJ2-1; TRBD2 aligns across 7 bases. With 5 bases clipped from V and 4 bases from J, the junction kept 11 bases outside the gene matches. This CDR3 has 15 residues. Germline loops: CDR1 GTSNPN, CDR2 SVGIG (reference sequence). CDR3 sequence (DNA): TGTGCCTGGGTTGGGAGTCGGGGGGAATACAATGAGCAGTTCTTC. It yields the protein CAWVGSRGEYNEQFF.